These T cell receptor beta chains were read from a single sample in a study of blood T cell repertoires in COVID-19. TCRdb keeps only in-frame clones here, not all; method: immunoSEQ multiplex PCR. In the table there are about 150,000 clones, 86% of which are singletons. Material for sequencing was peripheral blood. These receptors were obtained from a man aged 50-60 years with active or convalescent COVID-19. Each CDR3 is given with its conserved first and last residue. The order of the fields is V gene, CDR3 length, clone size, D gene, J gene, CDR3 protein, CDR3 DNA. D genes are given only for firm matches. The size of a clone is reported for some rows only, either as once, few or many, or as a class for expanded clones.

>TRBV7-8|16|NA|NA|TRBJ2-5
CASSAGTLTSQETQYF
TGTGCCAGCAGCGCCGGGACACTTACTTCCCAAGAGACCCAGTACTTC
>TRBV7-9|14|NA|TRBD2|TRBJ2-5
CASSFAGGQETQYF
TGTGCCAGCAGCTTCGCGGGGGGCCAAGAGACCCAGTACTTC
>TRBV27|15|NA|NA|TRBJ2-3
CASSLWPSSTDTQYF
TGTGCCAGCAGTTTATGGCCAAGTAGCACAGATACGCAGTATTTT
>TRBV30|15|NA|TRBD1|TRBJ1-4
CAWSPRGNWGEKLFF
TGTGCCTGGAGCCCCAGGGGGAACTGGGGGGAAAAACTGTTTTTT
>TRBV19|10|NA|NA|TRBJ2-1
CASGRVPQFF
TGTGCCAGTGGCAGGGTACCGCAGTTCTTC
>TRBV3-1/TRBV3-2|16|NA|TRBD2|TRBJ2-3
CASTTRAGGTTDTQYF
TGTGCCAGCACCACACGAGCGGGGGGGACCACAGATACGCAGTATTTT
>TRBV4-3|16|NA|TRBD1|TRBJ1-2
CASSQGPKGQTYGYTF
TGCGCCAGCAGCCAAGGACCAAAGGGACAGACCTATGGCTACACCTTC
>TRBV24-1|15|NA|TRBD1|TRBJ2-7
CATSDPDRTPYEQYF
TGTGCCACCAGTGACCCGGACAGGACTCCCTACGAGCAGTACTTC
>TRBV6-5|15|NA|TRBD1|TRBJ2-7
CASSSRTGSIYEQYF
TGTGCCAGCAGTTCCCGGACAGGGTCCATCTACGAGCAGTACTTC
>TRBV5-4|15|NA|TRBD2|TRBJ2-7
CASSLRTSGIRGQYF
TGTGCCAGCAGCCTACGGACTAGCGGAATCCGGGGGCAGTACTTC
>TRBV7-9|11|once|TRBD1|TRBJ2-7
CASATGNEQYF
TGTGCCAGCGCGACAGGGAACGAGCAGTACTTC
>TRBV10-3|17|NA|TRBD1|TRBJ2-2
CAISEQRDRMNTGELFF
TGTGCCATCAGTGAGCAACGGGACAGGATGAACACCGGGGAGCTGTTTTTT
>TRBV7-9|12|NA|NA|TRBJ1-2
CAIHEAAYGYTF
TGTGCCATCCACGAGGCAGCCTATGGCTACACCTTC
>TRBV27|20|NA|NA|TRBJ2-1
CASSWAGAGKTGRSYNEQFF
TGTGCCAGCAGTTGGGCGGGGGCGGGAAAAACGGGGCGCTCCTACAATGAGCAGTTCTTC
>TRBV11-2|13|NA|TRBD2|TRBJ2-1
CASSFRRGDEQFF
TGTGCCAGCAGTTTTAGACGGGGGGATGAGCAGTTCTTC
>TRBV11-2|13|NA|TRBD1|TRBJ2-5
CASSWDREQTQYF
TGTGCCAGCAGCTGGGACAGGGAACAGACCCAGTACTTC
>TRBV24-1|14|NA|NA|TRBJ1-5
CATSDNDSHQPQHF
TGTGCCACCAGTGACAACGACAGTCATCAGCCCCAGCATTTT
>TRBV7-3|20|NA|TRBD1|TRBJ1-1
CASSLIYWHDRALGNTEAFF
TGTGCCAGCAGCTTAATCTATTGGCATGACAGGGCCCTCGGTAACACTGAAGCTTTCTTT
>TRBV13|15|NA|TRBD2|TRBJ2-1
CASSPTSGRYNEQFF
TGTGCCAGCAGCCCGACTAGCGGGAGGTACAATGAGCAGTTCTTC
>TRBV7-2|14|NA|TRBD2|TRBJ2-7
CASSWTSLSYEQYF
TGTGCCAGCAGTTGGACTAGCCTCTCTTACGAGCAGTACTTC
>TRBV2|17|NA|NA|TRBJ2-1
CASSERVQGRSYNEQFF
TGTGCCAGCAGTGAGCGTGTGCAGGGTCGGTCCTACAATGAGCAGTTCTTC
>TRBV19|15|once|NA|TRBJ1-2
CASSDYSTGNYGYTF
TGTGCCAGTAGTGACTACTCGACAGGAAACTATGGCTACACCTTC
>TRBV5-1|14|once|TRBD1|TRBJ1-1
CASSLGTGGTRAFF
TGCGCCAGCAGCTTGGGGACAGGGGGTACGCGAGCTTTCTTT
>TRBV19|16|NA|NA|TRBJ1-5
CASSPGGVLGNQPQHF
TGTGCCAGTAGTCCCGGGGGGGTTTTGGGGAATCAGCCCCAGCATTTT
>TRBV7-2|14|NA|TRBD1|TRBJ2-7
CASSQGQGEGEQYF
TGTGCCAGCAGCCAAGGACAGGGAGAGGGCGAGCAGTACTTC
>TRBV4-3|15|NA|TRBD2|TRBJ2-7
CASSYGTSGSPEQYF
TGCGCCAGCAGCTACGGGACTAGTGGATCTCCCGAGCAGTACTTC
>TRBV5-8|14|NA|NA|TRBJ1-4
CASSFQVLNEKLFF
TGTGCCAGCAGCTTCCAGGTCCTAAATGAAAAACTGTTTTTT
>TRBV28|11|NA|NA|TRBJ1-1
CGASTRTEAFF
TGTGGGGCGTCCACCCGCACTGAAGCTTTCTTT
>TRBV27|16|NA|NA|TRBJ1-6
CASSFWTVSYNSPLHF
TGTGCCAGCAGTTTTTGGACAGTGAGCTATAATTCACCCCTCCACTTT
>TRBV11-3|14|NA|NA|TRBJ2-5
CASIRPGARKTQYF
TGTGCCAGCATCCGGCCAGGGGCCCGAAAGACCCAGTACTTC
>TRBV11-3|13|NA|NA|TRBJ2-1
CASSREHSNEQFF
TGTGCCAGCAGCCGAGAACACAGCAATGAGCAGTTCTTC
>TRBV29-1|13|NA|NA|TRBJ1-3
CSVAGRSGNTIYF
TGCAGCGTTGCCGGGAGATCTGGAAACACCATATATTTT
>TRBV2|15|NA|NA|TRBJ1-1
CASNRDGSQNTEAFF
TGTGCCAGCAACCGGGACGGGAGCCAGAACACTGAAGCTTTCTTT
>TRBV3-1/TRBV3-2|14|NA|TRBD1|TRBJ1-5
CASSLGQGPQPQHF
TGTGCCAGCAGCCTGGGACAGGGACCTCAGCCCCAGCATTTT
>TRBV11-2|15|NA|TRBD2|TRBJ2-5
CASSLEASGTETQYF
TGTGCCAGCAGCTTAGAGGCTAGCGGGACAGAGACCCAGTACTTC
>TRBV12-3/TRBV12-4|13|NA|NA|TRBJ2-5
CASRRDSQETQYF
TGTGCCAGCAGGCGGGACAGCCAAGAGACCCAGTACTTC
>TRBV18|17|NA|TRBD2|TRBJ2-4
CASSPPGSGGNKNIQYF
TGTGCCAGCTCACCACCCGGTAGCGGGGGCAATAAAAACATTCAGTACTTC
>TRBV24-1|15|NA|TRBD1|TRBJ2-5
CATSDPSGTGETQYF
TGTGCCACCAGTGACCCATCCGGGACAGGTGAGACCCAGTACTTC
>TRBV30|15|NA|NA|TRBJ2-1
CAWTLPRVSYNEQFF
TGTGCCTGGACCCTTCCGAGGGTGAGCTACAATGAGCAGTTCTTC
>TRBV18|14|NA|NA|TRBJ1-3
CASSPRQRGNTIYF
TGTGCCAGCTCACCCAGACAGCGAGGAAACACCATATATTTT
>TRBV27|16|NA|NA|TRBJ2-2
CASSLITGLNTGELFF
TGTGCCAGCAGTTTAATAACCGGGTTGAACACCGGGGAGCTGTTTTTT
>TRBV24-1|14|NA|NA|TRBJ2-5
CATSDLGPQETQYF
TGTGCCACCAGTGATTTGGGGCCACAAGAGACCCAGTACTTC
>TRBV9|15|NA|TRBD2|TRBJ2-3
CASSVGGGPTDTQYF
TGTGCCAGCAGCGTAGGGGGAGGGCCCACAGATACGCAGTATTTT
>TRBV6-5|13|NA|NA|TRBJ2-1
CASSLPSYHEQFF
TGTGCCAGCAGTTTACCTTCCTATCACGAGCAGTTCTTC
>TRBV2|13|NA|NA|TRBJ2-4
CASSKGAKNIQYF
TGTGCCAGCAGTAAGGGGGCCAAAAACATTCAGTACTTC
>TRBV4-2|17|NA|NA|TRBJ1-6
CASSQDMGSSYNSPLHF
TGTGCCAGCAGCCAAGATATGGGGAGCTCCTATAATTCACCCCTCCACTTT
>TRBV18|13|few|TRBD1|TRBJ2-7
CASSQKGAYEQYF
TGTGCCAGCTCACAAAAGGGGGCTTACGAGCAGTACTTC
>TRBV5-1|14|NA|NA|TRBJ1-2
CASSLKAGLDGYTF
TGCGCCAGCAGCTTGAAGGCGGGGCTGGATGGCTACACCTTC
>TRBV7-9|18|NA|TRBD2|TRBJ2-1
CASSLAETSGNSYNEQFF
TGTGCCAGCAGCTTAGCGGAGACTAGCGGGAACTCCTACAATGAGCAGTTCTTC
>TRBV15|13|NA|NA|TRBJ1-6
CATSPGGKSPLHF
TGTGCCACCAGCCCGGGGGGGAAGTCACCCCTCCACTTT
>TRBV11-2|13|NA|NA|TRBJ2-1
CASSLGMVRAQFF
TGTGCCAGCAGCTTAGGGATGGTCAGGGCCCAGTTCTTC
>TRBV7-8|15|NA|TRBD1|TRBJ1-5
CASSPQGQPNQPQHF
TGTGCCAGCAGCCCACAGGGACAGCCCAATCAGCCCCAGCATTTT
>TRBV18|15|NA|NA|TRBJ2-2
CASSPPRRGTGELFF
TGTGCCAGCTCACCACCCCGACGCGGCACCGGGGAGCTGTTTTTT
>TRBV9|16|NA|NA|TRBJ2-5
CASSVAGRRGEETQYF
TGTGCCAGCAGCGTAGCGGGCCGCCGGGGAGAAGAGACCCAGTACTTC
>TRBV11-3|15|NA|NA|TRBJ1-1
CASSLGARGNTEAFF
TGTGCCAGCAGCTTAGGGGCCAGGGGGAACACTGAAGCTTTCTTT
>TRBV5-6|14|NA|NA|TRBJ1-6
CASSLVRLNSPLHF
TGTGCCAGCAGCTTGGTCAGGCTTAATTCACCCCTCCACTTT
>TRBV2|16|NA|TRBD2|TRBJ2-1
CASGRSASGENNEQFF
TGTGCCAGCGGAAGGAGTGCCAGCGGGGAAAACAATGAGCAGTTCTTC
>TRBV30|14|NA|TRBD2|TRBJ2-7
CAWSLSGLADEQYF
TGTGCCTGGAGTCTTTCGGGACTAGCTGACGAGCAGTACTTC
>TRBV24-1|18|NA|TRBD2|TRBJ2-1
CATSDLSGGESSYNEQFF
TGTGCCACCAGTGATTTATCGGGAGGAGAAAGCTCCTACAATGAGCAGTTCTTC
>TRBV24-1|18|once|TRBD2|TRBJ2-2
CATSDLTSGSANTGELFF
TGTGCCACCAGTGATCTTACTAGCGGGAGCGCGAACACCGGGGAGCTGTTTTTT